The rows below give T cell receptor beta chains drawn from one sample of a study of OX40 agonist ivuxolimab in advanced cancers. TCRdb keeps only in-frame clones here, not all; method: immunoSEQ multiplex PCR. The sample lists around 70,000 clones; 70% to 90% were seen once. Here the sequenced sample was CD4+ or CD8+ T cells sorted from blood, taken in a trial of the OX40 agonist ivuxolimab. All receptors derive from an adult with an advanced solid tumor such as melanoma, head and neck, liver or kidney cancer. The CDR3 runs from the conserved cysteine through the conserved F or W. Fields, in order: V gene, J gene, D gene, clone size, CDR3 protein, CDR3 DNA. The D gene is left open where the match is weak. Rows give clone size only sometimes, using once, few, many, or a class for an expanded clone.

TRBV30	TRBJ2-7	.	.	CAWSQGLTSYEQYF	TGTGCCTGGAGTCAGGGGCTGACATCCTACGAGCAGTACTTC
TRBV7-9	TRBJ1-4	.	.	CASSLRSGLEKLFF	TGTGCCAGCAGCTTACGGAGCGGACTTGAAAAACTGTTTTTT
TRBV15	TRBJ1-3	.	.	CATSREGVTIYF	TGTGCCACCAGCAGAGAGGGGGTCACCATATATTTT
TRBV6-1	TRBJ2-4	TRBD2	.	CASSPTSGGLDIQYF	TGTGCCAGCAGCCCAACTAGCGGAGGCCTTGACATTCAGTACTTC
TRBV4-1	TRBJ1-5	.	few	CASSQRESNQPQHF	TGCGCCAGCAGCCAGAGGGAAAGCAATCAGCCCCAGCATTTT
TRBV2	TRBJ1-3	.	.	CASSEVQGFGNTIYF	TGTGCCAGCAGTGAGGTCCAGGGTTTTGGAAACACCATATATTTT
TRBV7-2	TRBJ2-3	.	.	CASSLNAGTDTQYF	TGTGCCAGCAGCTTAAACGCAGGGACCGATACGCAGTATTTT
TRBV9	TRBJ2-2	.	.	CASSIRGRDTGELFF	TGTGCCAGCAGCATCAGGGGAAGGGACACCGGGGAGCTGTTTTTT
TRBV19	TRBJ1-4	.	few	CASSPRTYTEKLFF	TGTGCCAGTAGTCCACGGACTTATACCGAAAAACTGTTTTTT
TRBV6-6	TRBJ2-3	.	.	CASSYQGPTDTQYF	TGTGCCAGCAGTTATCAGGGCCCCACAGATACGCAGTATTTT
TRBV5-5	TRBJ1-4	TRBD1	.	CASSLMTGDEKLFF	TGTGCCAGCAGCTTAATGACAGGGGATGAAAAACTGTTTTTT
TRBV6-5	TRBJ2-7	.	.	CASRDTGRNEQYF	TGTGCCAGCAGGGACACAGGGAGGAACGAGCAGTACTTC
TRBV7-9	TRBJ1-1	.	.	CASSLGGTTEAFF	TGTGCCAGCAGCTTAGGAGGAACCACTGAAGCTTTCTTT
TRBV28	TRBJ2-4	.	.	CASSSGGLQNIQYF	TGTGCCAGCAGTTCAGGGGGACTCCAAAACATTCAGTACTTC